A single sample is the source of the 22 T cell receptor beta chains below, sequenced in a study of regulatory T cells in long-lasting Graves disease. Building the TCR beta libraries relied on iRepertoire HTBI primers, and CDR3 regions underwent Arm-PCR. A single record per CDR3 protein comes from TCRdb applying MiXCR to the multiplex PCR reads. The sample lists over 500,000 distinct CDR3 sequences, around 15% occurring once. Stated time point: newly diagnosed GD, antithyroid drugs for less than 3 months. After RNA was extracted from PBMCs, the TCR library was made from it. The same specimen was also included in a second study, on T cells in Graves' hyperthyroidism and ophthalmopathy.

The sequencing used peripheral blood mononuclear cells (PBMCs), collected at new diagnosis, from a patient treated with antithyroid drugs. The receptors were gathered from a young woman with Graves disease.

This clonotype was counted at least ten times. This chain uses TRBV5-1 with TRBJ1-1; 8 bases align to TRBD1. Germline V CDR1 and CDR2: SGHRS, YFSETQ. V was pared by 6 bases and J by 1 base, with 5 bases of the junction left unmatched. The CDR3 loop spans 14 amino acids. CDR3 nucleotides: TGCGCCAGCACCAAAGACAGGGGGAACACTGAAGCTTTCTTT. Translation gives CASTKDRGNTEAFF.

The chain is built from TRBV11-2 and TRBJ2-7; TRBD2 matches 15 bases. This CDR3 has 18 residues. The ends lost 6 bases at V and 1 base at J; junction bases unmatched: 10. Germline assignment: CDR1 SGHAT and CDR2 FQNNGV. The CDR3 loop is CASSPSGLAGGWSYEQYF. The CDR3 DNA reads TGTGCCAGCAGTCCATCGGGACTAGCGGGAGGTTGGTCCTACGAGCAGTACTTC.

In its sample, this clonotype was seen many times. The V and J genes are TRBV2 and TRBJ2-4; 13 positions match TRBD2. CDR3 length: 21 amino acids. V dropped 1 base and J dropped 3; count of bases not matched to a gene: 15. The germline V gene encodes CDR1 SNHLY and CDR2 FYNNEI. In nucleotides, the CDR3 is TGTGCCAGCAGTGAAGGGCGCCCGGGACTAGCGGGAAGGGGGGTCAAAAACATTCAGTACTTC. This translates into CASSEGRPGLAGRGVKNIQYF.

This clonotype was seen ten or more times. The rearrangement joins TRBV27 to TRBJ2-5; D is unresolved. Germline lookup yields CDR1 MNHEY and CDR2 SMNVEV (reference sequence). Trimming pared 6 bases from V and 4 bases from J, leaving 15 bases between. The length of the CDR3 is 14 residues. The CDR3 DNA is TGTGCCAGCAGGCTGAGCGTCCTAAGAGAGACCCAGTACTTC. This translates into CASRLSVLRETQYF.

J is TRBJ2-7 and V is TRBV5-1; D is unclear. The V gene's germline CDR1 is SGHRS and CDR2 YFSETQ. The V end was cut by 1 base, the J end by 1 base, with 12 bases between. The CDR3 totals 15 residues. CDR3 protein: CASSLTVLSSYEQYF. The DNA for the CDR3 is TGCGCCAGCAGCTTGACAGTTCTCTCATCCTACGAGCAGTACTTC.

The chain couples TRBV12-3 or TRBV12-4 to TRBJ2-6, with D tentatively TRBD2 (5 bases). This CDR3 is built from 18 residues. The V end lost 6 bases, the J end lost 0 bases, and 18 bases lay between the germline ends. The CDR3 protein is CASSVVGMGVSGANVLTF. Written as DNA, the CDR3 is TGTGCCAGCAGCGTGGTGGGGATGGGAGTCTCTGGGGCCAACGTCCTGACTTTC.

The CDR3 DNA reads as TGTGCCAGCAGCCAGATGGCGGGTTCCGCGCAGTATTTT. It is translated as CASSQMAGSAQYF. The J gene is TRBJ2-3, the V gene TRBV14; D perhaps matches TRBD2 (5 bases). V lost 3 bases and J lost 10, with 14 bases in between. This CDR3 has 13 residues. In germline, CDR1 is SGHDN, CDR2 FVKESK.

The rearrangement joins TRBV28 to TRBJ2-7, with D tentatively TRBD1 or TRBD2 (5 bases each). Trimming stripped 6 bases from V and 6 bases from J, with 21 bases between. Germline CDR1 MDHEN, CDR2 SYDVKM. The CDR3 loop spans 15 amino acids. The CDR3 sequence: CASRSTTHSGGEQYF. CDR3 nucleotides: TGTGCCAGCAGATCGACGACCCATAGTGGGGGCGAGCAGTACTTC.

The genes are TRBV20-1 and TRBJ1-5, with D hard to call. Germline CDR1 is DFQATT and CDR2 is SNEGSKA (reference sequence). CDR3 length equals 13 residues. Trimming shortened V by 3 bases and J by 7 bases, and 13 bases separated the two germline ends. This CDR3 is CSASERAWQPQHF. DNA for the CDR3: TGCAGTGCTAGCGAGCGGGCTTGGCAGCCCCAGCATTTT.

V is TRBV29-1 and J is TRBJ2-3; perhaps TRBD1 as D (6 bases). Germline values: CDR1 SQVTM, CDR2 ANQGSEA. The CDR3 contains 13 residues. The germline V and J ends were trimmed by 3 bases and 5 bases, with 12 bases remaining between them. This CDR3 is CSVDDRLGDTQYF. The CDR3 region has the DNA TGCAGCGTTGACGACAGGTTAGGAGATACGCAGTATTTT.

Points on this clonotype: One end of the junction varies from germline; a read error may be responsible. The chain combines TRBV7-2 with TRBJ2-1, with 8 bases lining up with TRBD2. Germline values: CDR1 SGHTA, CDR2 FQGNSA. This CDR3 is 12 amino acids long. In nucleotides, the CDR3 is TGTGCCAACAGCCTACGGGGGGGTGAGCAGTTCTTC. Translating it yields CANSLRGGEQFF.

This clonotype has at least ten counts. The gene calls are TRBV20-1 and TRBJ2-5, with no clear D. CDR3 length: 12 amino acids. Trimming stripped 0 bases from V and 5 bases from J, with 7 bases between. CDR1 is DFQATT, CDR2 SNEGSKA, per germline (reference sequence). In nucleotides, the CDR3 is TGCAGTGCTAGAGATCTCGGGGAGACCCAGTACTTC. It specifies CSARDLGETQYF.

V gene TRBV3-1 combines with J gene TRBJ1-3; a weak D match, TRBD1 (5 bases). Looked up from germline, CDR1 is LGHDT and CDR2 is YNNKEL (reference sequence). The ends were cut back, 0 bases at V and 2 bases at J, with 5 bases in the middle. This CDR3 is built from 14 residues. This chain's CDR3 is CASSQEGAGNTIYF. CDR3 nucleotide sequence: TGTGCCAGCAGCCAAGAAGGGGCTGGAAACACCATATATTTT.

This clonotype was recorded at least ten times. This rearrangement joins TRBV29-1 to TRBJ1-1, with D uncertain. This CDR3 is 12 amino acids long. Germline V gene data show CDR1 as SQVTM and CDR2 as ANQGSEA. V was trimmed by 3 bases and J by 5 bases, leaving 10 bases between them. CDR3 DNA: TGCAGCGTTGAGACATCTGGGACTGAAGCTTTCTTT. Its translation: CSVETSGTEAFF.

V and J are TRBV9 and TRBJ1-5; D is unresolved. The CDR3 spans 15 residues. V was pared by 0 bases and J by 3 bases, with 10 bases between. Germline loops: CDR1 SGDLS, CDR2 YYNGEE. The CDR3 DNA reads as TGTGCCAGCAGCGTAGGTAACAGCGCCAATCAGCCCCAGCATTTT. Its translation: CASSVGNSANQPQHF. The full variable domain, rest sourced from reference TRBV9 and TRBJ1-5, is DSGVTQTPKHLITATGQRVTLRCSPRSGDLSVYWYQQSLDQGLQFLIQYYNGEERAKGNILERFSAQQFPDLHSELNLSSLELGDSALYFCASSVGNSANQPQHFGDGTRLSIL.

This clonotype was found many times. The chain carries TRBV27 and TRBJ2-3, with 14 bases fitting TRBD2. V was pared by 0 bases and J by 8 bases, with 7 bases of the junction left unmatched. Germline lookup yields CDR1 MNHEY and CDR2 SMNVEV (reference sequence). This CDR3 is 17 amino acids long. CDR3 sequence: CASSLSGLAGGRLTQYF. CDR3 coding DNA: TGTGCCAGCAGTTTATCTGGACTAGCGGGAGGCCGCCTTACGCAGTATTTT.

This clonotype was observed at least ten times. This chain joins TRBV29-1 and TRBJ2-5, with D hard to call. Trimming left V 3 bases short and J 5 bases short, with 13 bases between. Germline assignment: CDR1 SQVTM and CDR2 ANQGSEA. The CDR3 loop spans 13 amino acids. CDR3 residues: CSVEVTRAETQYF. CDR3 sequence (DNA): TGCAGCGTTGAGGTCACAAGAGCGGAGACCCAGTACTTC.

This clonotype occurred many times. The V gene is TRBV20-1, the J gene TRBJ1-1; 9 nucleotides agree with TRBD1. After removal of 4 bases from V and 6 bases from J, the junction contained 3 bases not matched to a gene. Germline V gives CDR1 DFQATT, CDR2 SNEGSKA (reference sequence). The CDR3 has 12 residues. The CDR3 is CSAKRQGAEAFF. For the CDR3, the DNA is TGCAGTGCTAAGCGACAGGGGGCTGAAGCTTTCTTT.

This clonotype was picked up a small number of times. The chain has TRBV5-1 and TRBJ2-3; D call uncertain. V was trimmed by 4 bases and J by 0 bases, leaving 15 bases between them. Germline CDR1 reads SGHRS; CDR2 reads YFSETQ. There are 16 residues in the CDR3. The chain's CDR3 is CASSPPGPGSTDTQYF. The CDR3 DNA is TGCGCCAGCAGCCCACCGGGCCCTGGCAGCACAGATACGCAGTATTTT. Variable domain in full (rest from reference TRBV5-1 and TRBJ2-3): KAGVTQTPRYLIKTRGQQVTLSCSPISGHRSVSWYQQTPGQGLQFLFEYFSETQRNKGNFPGRFSGRQFSNSRSEMNVSTLELGDSALYLCASSPPGPGSTDTQYFGPGTRLTVL.

There are a few counts of this clonotype. The J gene is TRBJ2-5, the V gene TRBV5-1, with 8 bases matching TRBD1. This CDR3 has 14 amino acids. V was pared by 4 bases and J by 5 bases, with 7 bases of the junction left unmatched. Germline CDR1 is SGHRS and CDR2 is YFSETQ. The CDR3 loop is CASSNSGGWETQYF. The CDR3 region has the DNA TGCGCCAGCAGCAATTCAGGGGGCTGGGAGACCCAGTACTTC.

This clonotype occurred many times. The chain employs TRBV10-1 and TRBJ2-1; the D gene is possibly TRBD1 (5 bases). V shed 0 bases and J shed 4 bases, with 10 bases lying between them. The CDR3 is made up of 15 amino acids. CDR1 and CDR2 (germline): WNHNN, SYGVQD (reference sequence). CDR3 nucleotide sequence: TGCGCCAGCAGTGAGTCGGGGCGGCGGTACAATGAGCAGTTCTTC. As protein: CASSESGRRYNEQFF.

This clonotype was counted at least ten times. The V and J genes are TRBV6-5 and TRBJ1-1; D ambiguous. The length of the CDR3 is 14 residues. Between the trimmed V and J ends, which lost 2 bases and 1 base, there was a span of 8 bases. CDR1 and CDR2 (germline): MNHEY, SVGAGI. CDR3 loop: CASSYDGQNTEAFF. The CDR3 nucleotides are TGTGCCAGCAGTTACGATGGGCAGAACACTGAAGCTTTCTTT.